This T cell receptor beta chain was profiled in a study of OX40 agonist ivuxolimab in advanced cancers. Study summary: The patients received agonistic anti-OX40 (CD134) antibody ivuxolimab. Patients were 82.7% male with ages roughly 20 to 90, mean about 65.

This clone was observed a few times. Profiling relied on immunoSEQ multiplex PCR, and the TCRdb table lists in-frame clones only, not all of them. The data hold tens of thousands of clones, with about nine tenths observed a single time. People who had autoimmune disease history or systemic immunosuppression were excluded. The specimen comprised CD4+ or CD8+ T cells sorted from blood, sampled in a trial of the OX40 agonist ivuxolimab. This TCR came from an adult with an advanced solid tumor such as melanoma, head and neck, liver or kidney cancer.

The CDR3 is CASSQGGDTGELFF. The CDR3, as DNA: TGTGCCAGCAGCCAAGGAGGCGACACCGGGGAGCTGTTTTTT. The chain carries TRBV4-2 and TRBJ2-2; the D is unclear. Looked up from germline, CDR1 is LGHNA and CDR2 is YNFKEQ. Trimming cost V 1 base and J 3 bases, with 6 bases left between them. The CDR3 contains 14 residues.